Sequencing of this T cell receptor beta chain was carried out in a study of blood T cell repertoires in COVID-19. For the study at large: Specimens from acute and convalescent COVID-19 originated in the United States, Italy and Spain. Nucleic acid was either cDNA or gDNA, and it came from T cells, B-cell-depleted T cells, or PBMCs.

V was clipped by 3 bases and J by 8 bases, with 10 bases between them. CDR3 length equals 12 residues. Generated by immunoSEQ multiplex PCR, the TCRdb table keeps only in-frame clones and is missing some. The top ten hold 7.4% of the sample, which has hundreds of thousands of clones, around 82% seen once. Enrollees, about 18 to 90 years old, lived in 24 US areas. Categorization into cohorts depended on clinical history that participants reported. The gene calls are TRBV12-3 or TRBV12-4 and TRBJ1-2; no definite D call. Source material: PBMCs or T cells enriched from blood (not recorded which). The clonotype originates from a woman between 40 and 50 years old with acute COVID-19. In DNA form, the CDR3 reads TGTGCCAGCAGTTTGGGAGGTGTGGGCTACACCTTC. It codes for CASSLGGVGYTF.